This record concerns one T cell receptor (beta chain) sequence. The sample originates from a study of shared clonotypes between healthy human individuals. Overall study context: Each donor had three CD4 naive, three CD4 memory, two CD8 naive and one CD8 memory plate.

Trimming pared 2 bases from V and 1 base from J, leaving 12 bases between. The CDR3 is 16 amino acids. Germline V gene sequence: CDR1 MDHEN, CDR2 SYDVKM. Assay used: immunoSEQ multiplex PCR; TCRdb lists only in-frame clones, some missing. The sample records around 2.5 million clones, 80% to 95% being singletons. V gene TRBV28 combines with J gene TRBJ1-5, with D tentatively TRBD1 (5 bases). The clonotype was recovered from a man aged 18-30 years in good health. Some clones in this sample may be carry-over from other donors' samples. The specimen sequenced was naive CD4+ T cells from PBMCs. Sample subset: CD45RA+ positively selected. CDR3 sequence (DNA): TGTGCCAGCAGTTTAACCGGACGACAGAGCAATCAGCCCCAGCATTTT. Its translation is CASSLTGRQSNQPQHF.